This T cell receptor (beta chain) was identified during a study of cytomegalovirus exposure and HLA in healthy donors. Study results and caveats: Investigators reported more than 150 TCR beta chains as tied to cytomegalovirus. TCR beta sequences reportedly predicted most subjects' HLA-A and HLA-B alleles accurately. Common viral pathogens seemed, in a later analysis, to connect with several of the most significant clusters.

Note on this clone: Its antigen is as yet unknown.

The V end lost 6 bases, the J end lost 6 bases, and 17 bases lay between the germline ends. The CDR3 runs 14 residues. The germline gives CDR1 MNHEY, CDR2 SMNVEV (reference sequence). The study ran its PCR with 60 Vbeta and 13 Jbeta primers. Only in-frame clones appear in the TCRdb table, and some are missing; sequencing was by immunoSEQ multiplex PCR. The sample includes a few hundred thousand clones, less than 85% seen only once; the top ten take around 0.2%. The V and J genes are TRBV27 and TRBJ1-1; D perhaps matches TRBD1 (6 bases). The sequence came from a girl aged 2 to 9 in good health and CMV-seronegative. The sample taken for sequencing was PBMCs. In DNA, the CDR3 is TGTGCCAGCAGACCTGGACAGACTTACCCTGAAGCTTTCTTT. This translates into CASRPGQTYPEAFF.